The T cell receptor beta chain under discussion was sequenced for a study of tumor-infiltrating lymphocytes in primary liver carcinoma. TCR beta cDNA was made from 500 ng total RNA with a constant-region primer. Library construction for TCR beta comprised three nested multiplex PCR rounds performed with slightly modified ARM-PCR. Investigators reported that the first two PCR rounds, at around 10 cycles each, used TRBV1-TRBV30 forward primers with a C-beta reverse primer. TCRdb independently ran MiXCR on the multiplex PCR reads; one entry per CDR3 protein. The data show approximately 320,000 distinct CDR3 sequences, roughly three fifths seen once. Unsorted whole blood served as the source of blood RNA, and germline DNA was extracted as well. This CDR3 spans 13 amino acids. V dropped 3 bases and J dropped 3 bases, with 9 bases sitting between them. Germline assignment: CDR1 MNHNS and CDR2 SASEGT. This clonotype has only one observation.

This TCR derives from a woman aged 25-40 years with primary liver carcinoma and hepatitis B virus infection. The V and J genes are TRBV6-1 and TRBJ2-7, with D perhaps TRBD1 (5 bases). Sample: peripheral blood. The CDR3 spells CASSELDIYEQYF. The CDR3 DNA is TGTGCCAGCAGTGAGCTGGACATCTACGAGCAGTACTTC.